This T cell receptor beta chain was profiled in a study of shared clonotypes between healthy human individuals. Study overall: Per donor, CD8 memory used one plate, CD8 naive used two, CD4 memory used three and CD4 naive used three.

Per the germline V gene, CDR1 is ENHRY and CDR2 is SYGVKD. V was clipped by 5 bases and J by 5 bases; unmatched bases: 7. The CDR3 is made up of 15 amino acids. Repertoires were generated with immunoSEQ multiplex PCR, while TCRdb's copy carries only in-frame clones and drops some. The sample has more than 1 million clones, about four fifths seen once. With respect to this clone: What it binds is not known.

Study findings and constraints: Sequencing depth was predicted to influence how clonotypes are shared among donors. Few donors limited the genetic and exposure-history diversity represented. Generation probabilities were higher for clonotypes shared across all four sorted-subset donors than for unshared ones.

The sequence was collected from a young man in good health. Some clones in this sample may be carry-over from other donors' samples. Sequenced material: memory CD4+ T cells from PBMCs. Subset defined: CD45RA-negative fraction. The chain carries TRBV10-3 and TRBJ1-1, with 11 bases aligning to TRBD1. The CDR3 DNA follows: TGTGCCATCAGTCCCGGACAGGGGGCTTTGACTGAAGCTTTCTTT. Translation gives CAISPGQGALTEAFF.